The sequence of this T cell receptor (beta chain) was determined in a study of blood T cell repertoires in COVID-19. Background on the study: COVID-19 samples collected from the United States, Italy and Spain covered acute and convalescent phases.

This clone has only one observation. Assay: immunoSEQ multiplex PCR; the TCRdb copy retains only in-frame clones and omits some. The sample has more than 45,000 clones; 90% are singletons. The CDR3 covers 12 residues. The germline V gene encodes CDR1 MDHEN and CDR2 SYDVKM. V shed 6 bases and J shed 2 bases, with 7 bases lying between them. The V and J genes are TRBV28 and TRBJ1-2; no reliable D call. This TCR came from a human donor in a cohort sampled during active COVID-19. The sample consisted of peripheral blood. The CDR3 DNA is TGTGCCAGCAGGGTCAGGAACTATGGCTACACCTTC. This gives the protein CASRVRNYGYTF.